This paragraph reports one T cell receptor beta chain. Its matching antigen is unknown. The CDR3 has 15 amino acids. V lost 3 bases to trimming and J lost 6 bases, with 16 bases between them. Germline V lookup: CDR1 SGHDT, CDR2 YYEEEE. The data were obtained in a study of OX40 agonist ivuxolimab in advanced cancers. Findings and caveats of the study: Clonal expansion in partial responders at 0.1-3.0 mg/kg ranked among the lowest.

Assay used: immunoSEQ multiplex PCR; TCRdb lists only in-frame clones, some missing. The profile shows 65,000 to 90,000 clones, roughly 80% of them singletons. The starting material was CD4+ or CD8+ T cells sorted from blood, obtained in a trial of the OX40 agonist ivuxolimab. The origin of this receptor is an adult with an advanced solid tumor such as melanoma, head and neck, liver or kidney cancer. This rearrangement joins TRBV5-6 to TRBJ2-4; D unresolved. This CDR3 reads CASSWSGLGRNIQYF. The CDR3 region has the DNA TGTGCCAGCAGCTGGTCGGGTCTAGGGCGAAACATTCAGTACTTC.